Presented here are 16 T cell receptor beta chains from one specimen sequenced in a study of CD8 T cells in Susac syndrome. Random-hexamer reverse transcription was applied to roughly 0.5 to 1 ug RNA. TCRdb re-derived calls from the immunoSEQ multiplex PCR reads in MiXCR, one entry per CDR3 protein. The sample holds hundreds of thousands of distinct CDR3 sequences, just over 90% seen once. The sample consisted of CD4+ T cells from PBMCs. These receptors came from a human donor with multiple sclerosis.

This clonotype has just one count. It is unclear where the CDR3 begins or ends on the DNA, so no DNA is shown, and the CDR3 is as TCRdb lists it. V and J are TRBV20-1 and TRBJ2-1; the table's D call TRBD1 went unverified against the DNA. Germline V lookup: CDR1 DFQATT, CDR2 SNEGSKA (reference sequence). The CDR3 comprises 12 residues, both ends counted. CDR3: CSATPFGTGTFF.

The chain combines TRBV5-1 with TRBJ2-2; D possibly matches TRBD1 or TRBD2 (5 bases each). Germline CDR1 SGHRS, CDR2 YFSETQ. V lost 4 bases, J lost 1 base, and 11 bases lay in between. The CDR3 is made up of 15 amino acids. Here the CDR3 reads CASSGGNRNTGELFF. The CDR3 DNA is TGCGCCAGCAGCGGGGGTAACCGGAACACCGGGGAGCTGTTTTTT.

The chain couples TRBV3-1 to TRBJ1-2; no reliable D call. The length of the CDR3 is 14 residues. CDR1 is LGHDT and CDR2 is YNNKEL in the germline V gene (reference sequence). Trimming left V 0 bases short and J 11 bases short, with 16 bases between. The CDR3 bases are TGTGCCAGCAGCCAAGATGATTCAGCTTCAGCGTACACCTTC. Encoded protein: CASSQDDSASAYTF. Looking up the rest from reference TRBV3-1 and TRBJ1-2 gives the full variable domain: DTAVSQTPKYLVTQMGNDKSIKCEQNLGHDTMYWYKQDSKKFLKIMFSYNNKELIINETVPNRFSPKSPDKAHLNLHINSLELGDSAVYFCASSQDDSASAYTFGSGTRLTVV.

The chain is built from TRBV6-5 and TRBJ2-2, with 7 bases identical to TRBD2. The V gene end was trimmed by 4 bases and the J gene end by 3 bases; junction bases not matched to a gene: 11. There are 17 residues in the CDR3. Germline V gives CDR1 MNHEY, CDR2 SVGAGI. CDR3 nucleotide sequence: TGTGCCAGCAGTTCCCACCCAAAGCGGGGATACACCGGGGAGCTGTTTTTT. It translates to CASSSHPKRGYTGELFF.

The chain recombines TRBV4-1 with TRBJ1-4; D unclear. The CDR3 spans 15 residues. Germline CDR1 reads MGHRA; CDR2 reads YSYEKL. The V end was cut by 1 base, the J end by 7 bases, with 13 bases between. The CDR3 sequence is CASSQVALPGEKLFF. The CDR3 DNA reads TGCGCCAGCAGCCAAGTGGCACTGCCGGGTGAAAAACTGTTTTTT.

The CDR3 reads CSAAGTEETQYF. CDR3 nucleotide sequence: TGCAGTGCCGCTGGGACGGAAGAGACCCAGTACTTC. The rearrangement uses TRBV20-1 and TRBJ2-5, with D possibly called TRBD1 or TRBD2 (5 bases each). Germline V lookup: CDR1 DFQATT, CDR2 SNEGSKA (reference sequence). V was pared by 6 bases and J by 3 bases, with 11 bases between. The CDR3 spans 12 residues.

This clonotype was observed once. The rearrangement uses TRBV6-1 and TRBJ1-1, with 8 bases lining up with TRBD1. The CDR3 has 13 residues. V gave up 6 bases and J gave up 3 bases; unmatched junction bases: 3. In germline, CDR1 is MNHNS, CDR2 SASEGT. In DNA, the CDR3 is TGTGCCAGCAGAATGACAGGGGACACTGAAGCTTTCTTT. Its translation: CASRMTGDTEAFF.

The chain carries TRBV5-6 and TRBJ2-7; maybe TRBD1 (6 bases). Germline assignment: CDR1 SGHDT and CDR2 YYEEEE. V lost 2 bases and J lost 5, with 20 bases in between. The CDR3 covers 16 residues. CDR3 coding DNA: TGTGCCAGCAGCTTCCAGGGGCGCCGGGATGTCGACGAGCAGTACTTC. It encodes CASSFQGRRDVDEQYF.

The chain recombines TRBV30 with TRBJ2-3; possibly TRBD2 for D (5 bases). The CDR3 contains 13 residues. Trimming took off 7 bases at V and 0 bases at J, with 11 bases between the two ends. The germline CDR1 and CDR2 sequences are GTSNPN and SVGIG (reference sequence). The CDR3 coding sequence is TGTGCCTTGGTTCGCGGGAGCACAGATACGCAGTATTTT. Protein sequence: CALVRGSTDTQYF. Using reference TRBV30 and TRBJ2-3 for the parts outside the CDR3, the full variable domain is SQTIHQWPATLVQPVGSPLSLECTVEGTSNPNLYWYRQAAGRGLQLLFYSVGIGQISSEVPQNLSASRPQDRQFILSSKKLLLSDSGFYLCALVRGSTDTQYFGPGTRLTVL.

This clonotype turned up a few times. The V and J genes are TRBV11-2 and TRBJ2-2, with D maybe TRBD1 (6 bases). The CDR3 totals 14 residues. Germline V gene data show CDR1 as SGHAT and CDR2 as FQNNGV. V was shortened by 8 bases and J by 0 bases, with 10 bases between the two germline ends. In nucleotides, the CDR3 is TGTGCCAGCGGAAGGGGGACGAACACCGGGGAGCTGTTTTTT. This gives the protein CASGRGTNTGELFF.

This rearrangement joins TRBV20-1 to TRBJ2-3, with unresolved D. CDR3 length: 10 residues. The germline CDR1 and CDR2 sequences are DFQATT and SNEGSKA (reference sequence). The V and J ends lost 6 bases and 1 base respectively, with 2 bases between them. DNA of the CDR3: TGCAGTGCCCGCACAGATACGCAGTATTTT. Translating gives CSARTDTQYF.

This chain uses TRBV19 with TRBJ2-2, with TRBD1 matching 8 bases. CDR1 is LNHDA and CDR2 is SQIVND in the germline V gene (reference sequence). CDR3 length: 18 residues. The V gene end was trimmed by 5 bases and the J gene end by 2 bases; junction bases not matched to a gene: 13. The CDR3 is CASSGRPGQGVNTGELFF. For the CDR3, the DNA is TGTGCCAGTAGTGGACGTCCTGGACAGGGAGTAAACACCGGGGAGCTGTTTTTT.

As DNA, the CDR3 is TGCAGTGCTAGAGCGGGGACTAGCGGTTCGCAAGAGACCCAGTACTTC. This gives the protein CSARAGTSGSQETQYF. The chain is built from TRBV20-1 and TRBJ2-5; TRBD2 aligns across 11 bases. The CDR3 is 16 residues long. Trimming took 1 base from V and 2 from J; bases not matched to a gene: 6. Germline CDR1 and CDR2: DFQATT and SNEGSKA (reference sequence).

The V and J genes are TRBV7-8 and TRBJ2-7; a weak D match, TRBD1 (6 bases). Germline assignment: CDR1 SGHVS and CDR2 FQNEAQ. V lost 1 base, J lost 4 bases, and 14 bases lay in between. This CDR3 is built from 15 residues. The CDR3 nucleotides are TGTGCCAGCAGCTTAGATGGCAGGGGTCGATACGAGCAGTACTTC. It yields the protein CASSLDGRGRYEQYF.

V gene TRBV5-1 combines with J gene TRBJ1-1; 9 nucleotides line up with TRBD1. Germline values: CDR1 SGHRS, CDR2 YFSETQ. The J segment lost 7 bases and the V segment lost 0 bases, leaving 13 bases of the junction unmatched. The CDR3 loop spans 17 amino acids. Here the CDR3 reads CASSLEWWDRDFLEAFF. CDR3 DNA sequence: TGCGCCAGCAGCTTGGAATGGTGGGACAGGGATTTTCTTGAAGCTTTCTTT.

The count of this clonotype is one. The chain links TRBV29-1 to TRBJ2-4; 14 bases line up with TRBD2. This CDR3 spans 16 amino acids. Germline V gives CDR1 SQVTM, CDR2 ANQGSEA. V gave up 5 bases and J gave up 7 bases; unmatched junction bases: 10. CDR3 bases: TGCAGCGTTTCTGGACTAGCGGGGGGTCTGCGGAACATTCAGTACTTC. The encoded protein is CSVSGLAGGLRNIQYF. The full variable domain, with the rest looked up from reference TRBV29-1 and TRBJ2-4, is SAVISQKPSRDICQRGTSLTIQCQVDSQVTMMFWYRQQPGQSLTLIATANQGSEATYESGFVIDKFPISRPNLTFSTLTVSNMSPEDSSIYLCSVSGLAGGLRNIQYFGAGTRLSVL.